This TCR beta chain was sequenced during a study of T cells after posttransplantation cyclophosphamide. The study's findings and limits: After PTCy, TRB diversity resembled that of CNI/methotrexate controls. Skin or GI-infiltrating T cells shared few TRB sequences with blood. Later post-transplant blood repertoires were often dominated by donor CD8+ memory clones.

Produced via immunoSEQ multiplex PCR; TCRdb's table is partial and in-frame only. Among 30,000 to 45,000 clones listed, more than 70% were seen once. For this clone: Antigen: not known.

Cyclophosphamide on days +3 and +4 followed busulfan-fludarabine conditioning and a marrow graft. The sample here was CD4+ T cells sorted from blood, taken 1,900 to 2,000 days after a stem cell transplant with posttransplant cyclophosphamide. The sequence was obtained from a female patient between 35 and 55 years old who received an allogeneic stem cell transplant from a related donor, was CMV-positive, and had no GVHD. Some T cells could come from the graft donor.

This chain's CDR3 is CASRDGGTSTDTQYF. As DNA, the CDR3 is TGTGCCAGCAGAGATGGAGGGACTAGCACAGATACGCAGTATTTT. The chain recombines TRBV5-4 with TRBJ2-3; D perhaps matches TRBD2 (6 bases). The CDR3 has 15 residues. Trimming removed 5 bases at V and 0 bases at J, with 13 bases between. Germline V lookup: CDR1 SGHNT, CDR2 YYREEE (reference sequence). Variable domain in full (rest from reference TRBV5-4 and TRBJ2-3): ETGVTQSPTHLIKTRGQQVTLRCSSQSGHNTVSWYQQALGQGPQFIFQYYREEENGRGNFPPRFSGLQFPNYSSELNVNALELDDSALYLCASRDGGTSTDTQYFGPGTRLTVL.